This paragraph reports one T cell receptor beta chain. Its target is not known. V lost 6 bases to trimming and J lost 7 bases; unmatched junction nucleotides: 6. CDR3 length: 14 residues. Germline CDR1 and CDR2: SEHNR and FQNEAQ (reference sequence). The sample originates from a study of cytomegalovirus exposure and HLA in healthy donors. Regarding the study as a whole: It was reported that the classifier diagnosed cytomegalovirus status with high specificity and sensitivity in both the original and validation cohorts. 16,951 TCR beta sequences were associated with HLA alleles at 0.05 false discovery rate in a later analysis.

Both 60 Vbeta primers and 13 Jbeta primers went into the PCR. Authors' processing steps: A follow-up analysis tallied tens of millions of unique TCR beta chains, about 10 million shared. TCRdb keeps only in-frame clones here, not all; method: immunoSEQ multiplex PCR. The V and J calls and clone size were taken over from that table, and D and trimming were inferred from the DNA. The sample holds 120,000 or so clones, about 80% seen once. This chain links TRBV7-9 with TRBJ1-6, with 7 bases fitting TRBD1. The sample comprised PBMCs. This receptor was obtained from a young man in good health and CMV-seropositive. The CDR3 reads CASRVTGENSPLHF. The CDR3 DNA follows: TGTGCCAGCAGGGTAACAGGGGAGAATTCACCCCTCCACTTT.